The clone carrying this TCR beta chain was detected only once. The data were obtained in a study of control samples from healthy donors and cancer patients. Libraries were prepared by immunoSEQ multiplex PCR; TCRdb keeps only in-frame clonotypes and omits some of them. Found here are approximately 150,000 clones, 85% to 95% of them singletons; the top ten hold around 1.3%. The CDR3 length is 14 residues. Looked up from germline, CDR1 is SGHKS and CDR2 is YYEKEE (reference sequence). V dropped 0 bases and J dropped 0 bases, with 6 bases sitting between them. This clonotype was sampled from a woman aged 18-29 years in good health. Sequenced: blood. The chain is built from TRBV5-5 and TRBJ1-1; the D is unclear. CDR3 nucleotide sequence: TGTGCCAGCAGCTTGGGACAAGTGAACACTGAAGCTTTCTTT. This translates into CASSLGQVNTEAFF.